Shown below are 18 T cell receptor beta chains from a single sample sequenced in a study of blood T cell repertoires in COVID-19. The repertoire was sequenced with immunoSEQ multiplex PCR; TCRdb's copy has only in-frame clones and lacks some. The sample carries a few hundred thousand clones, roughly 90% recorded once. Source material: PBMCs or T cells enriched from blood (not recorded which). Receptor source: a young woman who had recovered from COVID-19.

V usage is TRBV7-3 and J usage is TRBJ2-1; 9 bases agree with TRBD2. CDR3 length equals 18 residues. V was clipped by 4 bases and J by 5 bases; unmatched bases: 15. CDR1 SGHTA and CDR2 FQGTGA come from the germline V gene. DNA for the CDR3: TGTGCCAGCAGCTCGGTAGCGGGAGCCCCTTCCCCAAACAATGAGCAGTTCTTC. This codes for CASSSVAGAPSPNNEQFF.

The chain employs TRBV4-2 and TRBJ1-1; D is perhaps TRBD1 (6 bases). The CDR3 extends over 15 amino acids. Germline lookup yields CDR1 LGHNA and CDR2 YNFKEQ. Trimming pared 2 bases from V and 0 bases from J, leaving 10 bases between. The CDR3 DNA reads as TGTGCCAGCAGCCAACAGACAGGAATGAACACTGAAGCTTTCTTT. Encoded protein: CASSQQTGMNTEAFF.

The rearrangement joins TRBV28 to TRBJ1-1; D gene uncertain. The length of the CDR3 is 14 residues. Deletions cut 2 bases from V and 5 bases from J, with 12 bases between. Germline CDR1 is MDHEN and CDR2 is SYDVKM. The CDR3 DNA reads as TGTGCCAGCAGTTTAAATTTTAGAGGGACTGAAGCTTTCTTT. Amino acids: CASSLNFRGTEAFF.

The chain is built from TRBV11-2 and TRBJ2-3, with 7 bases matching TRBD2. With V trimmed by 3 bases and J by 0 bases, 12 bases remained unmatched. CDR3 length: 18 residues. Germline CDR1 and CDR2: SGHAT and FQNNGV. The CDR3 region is CASSFDGLAVTSTDTQYF. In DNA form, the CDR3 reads TGTGCCAGCAGCTTCGACGGGCTAGCGGTAACTAGCACAGATACGCAGTATTTT.

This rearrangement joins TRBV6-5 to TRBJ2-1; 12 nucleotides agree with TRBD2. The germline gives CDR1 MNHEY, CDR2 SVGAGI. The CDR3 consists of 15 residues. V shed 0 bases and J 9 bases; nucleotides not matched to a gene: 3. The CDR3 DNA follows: TGTGCCAGCAGTTACTCGAGACTAGCGGGAGTTGAGCAGTTCTTC. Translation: CASSYSRLAGVEQFF.

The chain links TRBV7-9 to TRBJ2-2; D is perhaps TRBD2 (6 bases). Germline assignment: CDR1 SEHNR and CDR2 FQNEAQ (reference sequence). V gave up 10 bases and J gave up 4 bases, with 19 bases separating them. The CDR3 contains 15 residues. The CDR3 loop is CATPPGEVSTGELFF. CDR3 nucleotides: TGTGCCACCCCCCCCGGGGAGGTGTCCACCGGGGAGCTGTTTTTT.

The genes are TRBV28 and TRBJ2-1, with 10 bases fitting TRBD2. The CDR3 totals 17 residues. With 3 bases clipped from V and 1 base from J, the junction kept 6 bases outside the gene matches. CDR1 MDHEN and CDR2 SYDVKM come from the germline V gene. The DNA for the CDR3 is TGTGCCAGCAGTTTCACTAGCGGGGTCCCTTCCTACAATGAGCAGTTCTTC. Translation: CASSFTSGVPSYNEQFF.

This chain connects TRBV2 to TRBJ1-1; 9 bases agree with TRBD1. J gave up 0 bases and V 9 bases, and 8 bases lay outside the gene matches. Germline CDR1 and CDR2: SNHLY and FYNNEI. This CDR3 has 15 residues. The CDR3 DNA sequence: TGTGCCAGGGGGACAGGGCAATCTCTGAACACTGAAGCTTTCTTT. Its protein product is CARGTGQSLNTEAFF.

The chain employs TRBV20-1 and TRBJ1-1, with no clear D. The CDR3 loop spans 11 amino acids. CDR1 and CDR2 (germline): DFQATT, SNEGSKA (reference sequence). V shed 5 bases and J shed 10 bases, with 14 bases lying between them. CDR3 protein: CSAPLPAGAFF. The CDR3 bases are TGCAGTGCTCCCTTGCCGGCAGGAGCTTTCTTT.

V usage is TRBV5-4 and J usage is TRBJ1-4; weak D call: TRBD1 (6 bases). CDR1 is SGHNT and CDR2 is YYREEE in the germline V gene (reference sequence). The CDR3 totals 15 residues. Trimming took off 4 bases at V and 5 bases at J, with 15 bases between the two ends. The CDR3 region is CASSVSTGVNEKLFF. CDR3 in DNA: TGTGCCAGCAGCGTCTCGACAGGCGTAAATGAAAAACTGTTTTTT. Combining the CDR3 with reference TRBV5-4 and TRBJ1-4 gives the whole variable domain ETGVTQSPTHLIKTRGQQVTLRCSSQSGHNTVSWYQQALGQGPQFIFQYYREEENGRGNFPPRFSGLQFPNYSSELNVNALELDDSALYLCASSVSTGVNEKLFFGSGTQLSVL.

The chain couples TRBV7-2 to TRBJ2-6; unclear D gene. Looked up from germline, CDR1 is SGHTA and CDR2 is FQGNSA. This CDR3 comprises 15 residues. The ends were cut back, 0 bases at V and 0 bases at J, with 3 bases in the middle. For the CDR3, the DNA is TGTGCCAGCAGCTTAGCTCACTCTGGGGCCAACGTCCTGACTTTC. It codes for CASSLAHSGANVLTF.

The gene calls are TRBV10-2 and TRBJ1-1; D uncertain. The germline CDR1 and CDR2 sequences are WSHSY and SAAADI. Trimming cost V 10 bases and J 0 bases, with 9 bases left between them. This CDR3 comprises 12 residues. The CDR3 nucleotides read TGCGCCACCCGGGGTATGAACACTGAAGCTTTCTTT. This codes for CATRGMNTEAFF.

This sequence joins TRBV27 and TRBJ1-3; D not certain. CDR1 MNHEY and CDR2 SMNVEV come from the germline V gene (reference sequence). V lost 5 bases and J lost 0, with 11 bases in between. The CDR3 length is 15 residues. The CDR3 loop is CASSPRPGSGNTIYF. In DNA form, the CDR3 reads TGTGCCAGCAGTCCCCGGCCGGGCTCTGGAAACACCATATATTTT.

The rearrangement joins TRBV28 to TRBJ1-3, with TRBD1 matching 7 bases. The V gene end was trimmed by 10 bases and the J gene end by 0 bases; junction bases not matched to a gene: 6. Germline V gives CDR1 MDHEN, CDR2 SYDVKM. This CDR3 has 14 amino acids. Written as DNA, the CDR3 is TGTGCCATCTCGGGACAGACCTCTGGAAACACCATATATTTT. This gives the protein CAISGQTSGNTIYF.

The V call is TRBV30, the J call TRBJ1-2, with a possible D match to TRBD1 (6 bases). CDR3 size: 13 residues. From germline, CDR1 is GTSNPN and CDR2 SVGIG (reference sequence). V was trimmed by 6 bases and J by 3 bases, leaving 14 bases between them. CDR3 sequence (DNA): TGTGCCTGCAACATAGGGGGTGACTATGGCTACACCTTC. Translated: CACNIGGDYGYTF.

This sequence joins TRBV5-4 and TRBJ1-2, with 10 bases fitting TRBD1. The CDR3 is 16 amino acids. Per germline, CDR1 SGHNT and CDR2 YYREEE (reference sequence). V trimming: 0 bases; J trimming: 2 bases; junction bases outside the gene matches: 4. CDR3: CASSLASTGGNYGYTF. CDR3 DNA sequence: TGTGCCAGCAGCTTGGCCTCGACAGGGGGCAACTATGGCTACACCTTC.

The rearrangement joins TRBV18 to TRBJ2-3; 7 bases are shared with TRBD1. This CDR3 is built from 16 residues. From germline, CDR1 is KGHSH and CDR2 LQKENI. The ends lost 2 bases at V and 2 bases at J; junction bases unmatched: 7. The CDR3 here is CASSPWAQGVTDTQYF. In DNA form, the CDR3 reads TGTGCCAGCTCACCATGGGCCCAGGGGGTCACAGATACGCAGTATTTT.

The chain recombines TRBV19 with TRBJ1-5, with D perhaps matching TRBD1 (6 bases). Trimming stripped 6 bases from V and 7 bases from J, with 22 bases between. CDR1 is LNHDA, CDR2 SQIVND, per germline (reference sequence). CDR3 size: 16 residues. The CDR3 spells CASRDLVQGLRQPQHF. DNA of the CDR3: TGTGCCAGTAGAGACTTAGTACAGGGTCTGAGGCAGCCCCAGCATTTT.